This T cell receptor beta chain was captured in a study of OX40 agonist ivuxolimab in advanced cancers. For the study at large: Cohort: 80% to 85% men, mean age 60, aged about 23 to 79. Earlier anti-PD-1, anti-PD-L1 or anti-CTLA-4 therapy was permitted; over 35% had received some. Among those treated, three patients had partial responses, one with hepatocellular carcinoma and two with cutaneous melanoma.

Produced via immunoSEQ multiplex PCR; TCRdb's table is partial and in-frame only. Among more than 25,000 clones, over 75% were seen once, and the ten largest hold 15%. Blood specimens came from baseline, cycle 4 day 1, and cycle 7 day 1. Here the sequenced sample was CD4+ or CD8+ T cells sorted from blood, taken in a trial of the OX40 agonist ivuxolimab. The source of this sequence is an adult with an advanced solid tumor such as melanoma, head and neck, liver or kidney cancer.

DNA of the CDR3: TGCACCGCGAGGGGGGACTGGGAAGAGACCCAGTACTTC. Its protein product is CTARGDWEETQYF. V usage is TRBV29-1 and J usage is TRBJ2-5; D may correspond to TRBD1 or TRBD2 (6 bases each). Germline assignment: CDR1 SQVTM and CDR2 ANQGSEA. The CDR3 loop spans 13 amino acids.